One and the same sample provided the 9 T cell receptor beta chains below, sequenced in a study of blood T cells in healthy people across ages. PCR was performed a second time for about 7 to 11 cycles using a sample-barcoded 5' primer and a J-beta primer mix. TCRdb re-analysed the 5' RACE reads in MiXCR, keeping a single row per CDR3 protein. The table records 1,500,000 or so distinct CDR3 sequences, about 45% of them present only once. Sequencing was performed on blood. All receptors come from a young woman in good health.

This clonotype showed up just a few times. V usage is TRBV21-1 and J usage is TRBJ2-7; the table names TRBD1, a call not compared with the DNA. TRBV21-1 constitutes a pseudogene. CDR3 length: 17 amino acids. CDR3 loop: CASSKKGPTGQTYEQYF. The CDR3 DNA reads TGTGCCAGCAGCAAAAAGGGGCCTACGGGACAGACCTACGAGCAGTACTTC.

This clonotype was seen a handful of times. The chain recombines TRBV7-8 with TRBJ2-1; no reliable D call. Germline loops: CDR1 SGHVS, CDR2 FQNEAQ. Trimming shortened V by 5 bases and J by 9 bases, and 11 bases separated the two germline ends. The CDR3 has 12 amino acids. This CDR3 reads CASSLTKGEQFF. In DNA, the CDR3 is TGTGCCAGCAGCCTTACGAAGGGTGAGCAGTTCTTC.

This clonotype has just a few counts. The rearrangement uses TRBV9 and TRBJ2-5; D perhaps matches TRBD1 (6 bases). The V gene lost 4 bases and the J gene lost 11 bases, with 21 bases spanning the gap. Germline V gene lookup returns CDR1 SGDLS and CDR2 YYNGEE. This CDR3 is 14 amino acids long. CDR3 DNA: TGTGCCAGCAGCCCTAGGGGGTTGTACAATGAGCAGTACTTC. Its translation is CASSPRGLYNEQYF.

V and J are TRBV7-2 and TRBJ1-5; perhaps TRBD1 as D (6 bases). The length of the CDR3 is 16 residues. The germline V and J ends were trimmed by 5 bases and 3 bases, with 17 bases remaining between them. Germline CDR1 SGHTA, CDR2 FQGNSA. The CDR3 bases are TGTGCCAGCAGCCTAGGTACAGGGCGCCTCAATCAGCCCCAGCATTTT. Translation gives CASSLGTGRLNQPQHF.

The V and J genes are TRBV6-5 and TRBJ2-4; D may be TRBD2 (7 bases). Germline V gene data show CDR1 as MNHEY and CDR2 as SVGAGI. This CDR3 spans 14 amino acids. V was pared by 8 bases and J by 5 bases, with 16 bases between. This CDR3 reads CASGVGGRQNIQYF. The CDR3 nucleotides are TGTGCCAGCGGGGTGGGGGGGCGTCAAAACATTCAGTACTTC.

The chain is built from TRBV25-1 and TRBJ2-1; D call uncertain. With 0 bases removed from V and 8 bases from J, the gap between germline ends came to 17 bases. The CDR3 has 16 amino acids. Germline lookup yields CDR1 MGHDK and CDR2 SYGVNS. CDR3 bases: TGTGCCAGCAGTGAATATAGGTCAGATTTTAACGATGAGCAGTTCTTC. Protein: CASSEYRSDFNDEQFF.

The V and J genes are TRBV6-2 or TRBV6-3 and TRBJ2-3; D is ambiguous. The germline V gene has CDR1 MNHEY and CDR2 SVGEGT. This CDR3 has 14 residues. V was pared by 6 bases and J by 8 bases, with 18 bases between. CDR3 sequence: CASRQILLNGTQYF. The CDR3 DNA reads as TGTGCCAGCAGACAAATACTCCTTAATGGTACGCAGTATTTT.

This clonotype was counted between two and nine times. The V gene is TRBV28, the J gene TRBJ2-1, with D possibly being TRBD1 (5 bases). V lost 4 bases, J lost 15 bases, and 16 bases lay in between. Germline CDR1 is MDHEN and CDR2 is SYDVKM. The CDR3 consists of 12 residues. DNA of the CDR3: TGTGCCAGCAGTTCTCCTTACGTGGGGCTGTTCTTC. The encoded protein is CASSSPYVGLFF.

This chain connects TRBV7-9 to TRBJ1-4; 10 nucleotides match TRBD1. This CDR3 spans 16 amino acids. J lost 2 bases, V lost 4 bases, and 4 bases had no gene match. Germline assignment: CDR1 SEHNR and CDR2 FQNEAQ (reference sequence). The CDR3 region is CASSSDRGPTNEKLFF. As DNA, the CDR3 is TGTGCCAGCAGCTCCGACAGGGGGCCTACTAATGAAAAACTGTTTTTT. Variable domain in full (rest from reference TRBV7-9 and TRBJ1-4): DTGVSQNPRHKITKRGQNVTFRCDPISEHNRLYWYRQTLGQGPEFLTYFQNEAQLEKSRLLSDRFSAERPKGSFSTLEIQRTEQGDSAMYLCASSSDRGPTNEKLFFGSGTQLSVL.